These T cell receptor beta chains were read from a single sample in a study of cytomegalovirus exposure and HLA in healthy donors. Only in-frame clones appear in the TCRdb table, and some are missing; sequencing was by immunoSEQ multiplex PCR. Seen here are 200,000 or so clones, approximately 80% observed once, and the top ten hold approximately 1.4%. Sequencing was performed on PBMCs. These receptors came from a girl aged 5-17 years in good health and CMV-seronegative. Both conserved end residues are part of each CDR3. The order of the fields is J gene, D gene, clone size, V gene, CDR3 DNA, CDR3 protein. The D gene is left open where the match is weak. Clone sizes are given selectively: once, few, many, or a class where the clone is expanded.

TRBJ2-7	.	.	TRBV5-6	TGTGCCAGCAGTTTGACTGTCTACGAGCAGTACTTC	CASSLTVYEQYF
TRBJ1-2	.	.	TRBV4-2	TGTGCCAGCAGCCACGGACAGCGCTATGGCTACACCTTC	CASSHGQRYGYTF
TRBJ2-7	.	once	TRBV5-1	TGCGCCAGCAGCTTGACAGGGCCCTACGAGCAGTACTTC	CASSLTGPYEQYF
TRBJ1-5	TRBD1	.	TRBV4-1	TGCGCCAGCAGCCAGGAACCGGGACAGGGAGGTTATCAGCCCCAGCATTTT	CASSQEPGQGGYQPQHF
TRBJ2-7	TRBD2	few	TRBV4-2	TGTGCCAGCAGCCTTGCACCGGGACTAGCGGGAGGCTCAACCTACGAGCAGTACTTC	CASSLAPGLAGGSTYEQYF
TRBJ1-2	.	.	TRBV19	TGTGCCAGTAGAGAGCTCAACTCGGACTATGGCTACACCTTC	CASRELNSDYGYTF
TRBJ2-2	TRBD2	.	TRBV19	TGTGCCAGTAAGGGGTTAGCGGGAGCCCTGCACACCGGGGAGCTGTTTTTT	CASKGLAGALHTGELFF
TRBJ2-7	TRBD1	once	TRBV15	TGTGCCACCAGCAATTTGGACAGGAACGAGCAGTACTTC	CATSNLDRNEQYF
TRBJ1-1	TRBD1	.	TRBV28	TGTGCCAGCAGTTACATAGGAGGGGGCGGTATTGAAGCTTTCTTT	CASSYIGGGGIEAFF
TRBJ2-5	.	.	TRBV25-1	TGTGCCAGCAGTGAATCGTCGACCCAGTACTTC	CASSESSTQYF
TRBJ1-4	.	.	TRBV2	TGTGCCAGCAGTGAGTTTTCCCTTGAAAAACTGTTTTTT	CASSEFSLEKLFF
TRBJ1-2	.	.	TRBV4-1	TGCGCCAGCAGTCAAAACTACGCGCTGTCCCTCTATGGCTACACCTTC	CASSQNYALSLYGYTF
TRBJ1-2	TRBD1	.	TRBV30	TGTGCCTGCACAGGGGGCCGTGGCTATGGCTACACCTTC	CACTGGRGYGYTF
TRBJ2-1	.	.	TRBV13	TGTGCCAGCAGCTTAGTCGGGTCCTACAATGAGCAGTTCTTC	CASSLVGSYNEQFF
TRBJ2-7	.	.	TRBV2	TGTGCCAGCAGTGACCCGGGCGGTAGGGGCGAGCAGTACTTC	CASSDPGGRGEQYF
TRBJ1-4	.	.	TRBV4-2	TGTGCCAGCAGCCAAGACAGGGGAACTAATGAAAAACTGTTTTTT	CASSQDRGTNEKLFF
TRBJ2-3	TRBD2	.	TRBV7-6	TGTGCCAGCAGCTTAGCTGTGCTAGCGGGAGATACGCAGTATTTT	CASSLAVLAGDTQYF
TRBJ1-2	TRBD1	.	TRBV30	TGTGCCTGGAGTCTAGTAAGGACAGGGATCTATGGCTACACCTTC	CAWSLVRTGIYGYTF
TRBJ2-2	.	.	TRBV28	TGTGCCAGCAGTAGCGGTCTGCGCGGGGAGCTGTTTTTT	CASSSGLRGELFF
TRBJ2-2	.	.	TRBV6-5	TGTGCCAGCAGTGAAACAGGGAAGCCCGGGGAGCTGTTTTTT	CASSETGKPGELFF
TRBJ2-1	TRBD2	.	TRBV4-2	TGTGCCAGCAGCCAAGAGAAACTAGCGGGATTCGGGGATGAGCAGTTCTTC	CASSQEKLAGFGDEQFF
TRBJ2-5	.	.	TRBV18	TGTGCCAGCCATGGACAGAGACAAGAGACCCAGTACTTC	CASHGQRQETQYF
TRBJ1-1	.	.	TRBV28	TGTGCCAGCAACGTCTACCCTAATTCCGAAGCTTTCTTT	CASNVYPNSEAFF
TRBJ2-2	TRBD2	.	TRBV5-1	TGCGCCAGCAGCTCCGATGGGGCGGGAGGGCCATTCGGGGAGCTGTTTTTT	CASSSDGAGGPFGELFF
TRBJ2-5	TRBD1	.	TRBV25-1	TGTGCCAGCAGTGAATCGTTAGGGACAGCGGACGGGGAGACCCAGTACTTC	CASSESLGTADGETQYF
TRBJ1-1	.	.	TRBV30	TGTGCCTGGAGTCCCCGGAGGGACTCTAGGAACACTGAAGCTTTCTTT	CAWSPRRDSRNTEAFF
TRBJ1-5	TRBD1	.	TRBV28	TGTGCTCTAGGGGGCGGCACTCAGCCCCAGCATTTT	CALGGGTQPQHF
TRBJ1-5	TRBD1	.	TRBV4-2	TGTACCAGCAGCCAAACCGGGACAGTAAACAATCAGCCCCAGCATTTT	CTSSQTGTVNNQPQHF
TRBJ2-7	TRBD1	.	TRBV5-4	TGTGCCAGCAGCTTGGTCAGGGGGCCGTCGGAGAGGGAGCAGTACTTC	CASSLVRGPSEREQYF
TRBJ2-7	TRBD1	.	TRBV28	TGTGCCAGCAGGGGACAGTGGGTGACCTACGAGCAGTACTTC	CASRGQWVTYEQYF
TRBJ1-2	.	.	TRBV28	TGTGCCAGCAGTTCCGCCCCCGGGGGAAATTACTATGGCTACACCTTC	CASSSAPGGNYYGYTF
TRBJ1-2	.	.	TRBV7-2	TGTGCCAGCAGCATTCCGGGACTCACGAACTATGGCTACACCTTC	CASSIPGLTNYGYTF
TRBJ2-7	.	few	TRBV6-1	TGTGCCAGCATGTTTCCCGTATACGAGCAGTACTTC	CASMFPVYEQYF
TRBJ1-1	.	once	TRBV6-1	TGTGCCACCCGTTCCGCAGGGACTGAAGCTTTCTTT	CATRSAGTEAFF
TRBJ2-7	.	.	TRBV27	TGTGCCAGCAGTTTAGCTAGAGGGCACGAGCAGTACTTC	CASSLARGHEQYF
TRBJ2-3	.	.	TRBV5-1	TGCGCCAGCACCCAACGGGGGTATGGCACAGATACGCAGTATTTT	CASTQRGYGTDTQYF